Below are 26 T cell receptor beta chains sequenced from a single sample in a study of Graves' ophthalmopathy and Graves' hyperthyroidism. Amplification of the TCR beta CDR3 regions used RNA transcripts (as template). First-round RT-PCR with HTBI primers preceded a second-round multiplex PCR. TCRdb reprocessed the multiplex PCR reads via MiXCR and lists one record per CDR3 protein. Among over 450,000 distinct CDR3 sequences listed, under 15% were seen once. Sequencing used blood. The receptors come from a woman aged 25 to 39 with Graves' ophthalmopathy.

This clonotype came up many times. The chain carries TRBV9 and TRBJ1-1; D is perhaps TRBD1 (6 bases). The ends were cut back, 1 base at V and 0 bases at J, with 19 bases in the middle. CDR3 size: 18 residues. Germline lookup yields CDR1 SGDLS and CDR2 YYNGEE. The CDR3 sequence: CASSVKGFRTAMNTEAFF. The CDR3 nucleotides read TGTGCCAGCAGCGTAAAAGGCTTTCGGACAGCTATGAACACTGAAGCTTTCTTT.

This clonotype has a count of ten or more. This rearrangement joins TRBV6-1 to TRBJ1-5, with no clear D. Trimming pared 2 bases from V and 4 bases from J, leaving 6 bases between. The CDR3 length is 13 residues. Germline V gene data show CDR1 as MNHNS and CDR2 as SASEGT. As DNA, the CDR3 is TGTGCCAGCAGTGAAACCGCTAATCAGCCCCAGCATTTT. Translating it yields CASSETANQPQHF.

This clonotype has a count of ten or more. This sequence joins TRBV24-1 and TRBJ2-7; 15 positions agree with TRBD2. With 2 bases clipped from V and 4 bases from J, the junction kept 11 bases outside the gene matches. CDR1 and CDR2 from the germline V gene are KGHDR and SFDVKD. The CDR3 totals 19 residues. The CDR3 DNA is TGTGCCACCAGTGATTCCGGGACTAGCGGGAGGTTCCCCTCTTACGAGCAGTACTTC. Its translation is CATSDSGTSGRFPSYEQYF.

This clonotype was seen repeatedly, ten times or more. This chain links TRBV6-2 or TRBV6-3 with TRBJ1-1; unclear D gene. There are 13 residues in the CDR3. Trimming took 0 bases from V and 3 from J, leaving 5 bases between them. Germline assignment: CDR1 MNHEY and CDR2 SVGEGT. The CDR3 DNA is TGTGCCAGCAGTTACTCGCGGGACACTGAAGCTTTCTTT. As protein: CASSYSRDTEAFF.

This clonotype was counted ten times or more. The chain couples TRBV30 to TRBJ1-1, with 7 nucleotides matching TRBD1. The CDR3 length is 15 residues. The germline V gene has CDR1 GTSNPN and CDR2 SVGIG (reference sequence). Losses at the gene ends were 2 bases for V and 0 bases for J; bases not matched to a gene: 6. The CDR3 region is CAWSKGQDLNTEAFF. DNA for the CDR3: TGTGCCTGGAGTAAAGGACAGGACTTGAACACTGAAGCTTTCTTT.

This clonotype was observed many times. In nucleotides, the CDR3 is TGTGCCACCAGGCCGGGACAGGGGGCTCCATCGCTCACCTCTGGGGCCAACGTCCTGACTTTC. It codes for CATRPGQGAPSLTSGANVLTF. This chain joins TRBV24-1 and TRBJ2-6; 12 bases fit TRBD1. With V trimmed by 7 bases and J by 0 bases, 15 bases remained unmatched. The CDR3 spans 21 residues. In germline, CDR1 is KGHDR, CDR2 SFDVKD.

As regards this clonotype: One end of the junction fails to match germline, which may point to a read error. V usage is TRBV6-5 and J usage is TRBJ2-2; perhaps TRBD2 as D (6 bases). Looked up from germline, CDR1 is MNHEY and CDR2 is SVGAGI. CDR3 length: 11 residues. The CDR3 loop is CASSSGGELLF. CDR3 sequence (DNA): TGTGCCAGCAGTTCCGGAGGGGAGCTGTTGTTT.

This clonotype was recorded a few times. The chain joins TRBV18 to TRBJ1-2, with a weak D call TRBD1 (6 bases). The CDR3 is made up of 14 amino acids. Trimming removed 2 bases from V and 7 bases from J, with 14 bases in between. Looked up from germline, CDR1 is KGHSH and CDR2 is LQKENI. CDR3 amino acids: CASSPRAGDAGYTF. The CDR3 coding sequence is TGTGCCAGCTCACCAAGGGCAGGGGACGCTGGCTACACCTTC.

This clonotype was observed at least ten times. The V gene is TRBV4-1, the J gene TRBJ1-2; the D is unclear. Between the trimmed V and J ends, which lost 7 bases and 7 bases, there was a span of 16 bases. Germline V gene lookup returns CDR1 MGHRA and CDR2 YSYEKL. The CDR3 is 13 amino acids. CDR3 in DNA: TGCGCCAGCAACCACTCCCCCGCGTTTGGCTACACCTTC. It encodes CASNHSPAFGYTF.

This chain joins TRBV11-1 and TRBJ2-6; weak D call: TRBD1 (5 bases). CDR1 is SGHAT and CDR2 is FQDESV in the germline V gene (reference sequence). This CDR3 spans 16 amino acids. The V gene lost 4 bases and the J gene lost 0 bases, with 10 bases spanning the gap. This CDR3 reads CASSWAGHSGANVLTF. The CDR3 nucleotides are TGTGCCAGCAGCTGGGCAGGGCACTCTGGGGCCAACGTCCTGACTTTC.

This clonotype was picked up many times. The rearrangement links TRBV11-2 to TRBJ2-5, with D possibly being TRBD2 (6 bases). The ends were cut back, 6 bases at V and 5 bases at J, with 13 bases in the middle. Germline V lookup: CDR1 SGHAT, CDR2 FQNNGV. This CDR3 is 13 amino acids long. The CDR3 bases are TGTGCCAGCAGTCCCCCGGGGGTCGAGACCCAGTACTTC. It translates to CASSPPGVETQYF.

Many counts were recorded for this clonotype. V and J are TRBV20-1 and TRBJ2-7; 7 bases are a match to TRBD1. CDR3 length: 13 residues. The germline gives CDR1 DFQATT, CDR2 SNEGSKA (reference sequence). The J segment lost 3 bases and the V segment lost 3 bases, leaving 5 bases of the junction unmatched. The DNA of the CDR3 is TGCAGTGCTAGGATGGGACAGATCTACGAGCAGTACTTC. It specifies CSARMGQIYEQYF.

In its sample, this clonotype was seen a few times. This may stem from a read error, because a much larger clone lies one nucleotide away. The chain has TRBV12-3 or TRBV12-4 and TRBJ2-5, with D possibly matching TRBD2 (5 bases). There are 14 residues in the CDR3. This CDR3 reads CASKRVGGQETKYF. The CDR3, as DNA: TGTGCCAGCAAGCGAGTCGGAGGCCAAGAGACCAAGTACTTC.

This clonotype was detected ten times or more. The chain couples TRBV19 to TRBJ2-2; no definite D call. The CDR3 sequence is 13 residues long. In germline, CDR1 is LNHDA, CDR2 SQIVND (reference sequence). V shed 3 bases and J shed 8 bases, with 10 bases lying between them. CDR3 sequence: CASSIGRNGELFF. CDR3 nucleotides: TGTGCCAGTAGTATTGGACGAAATGGGGAGCTGTTTTTT.

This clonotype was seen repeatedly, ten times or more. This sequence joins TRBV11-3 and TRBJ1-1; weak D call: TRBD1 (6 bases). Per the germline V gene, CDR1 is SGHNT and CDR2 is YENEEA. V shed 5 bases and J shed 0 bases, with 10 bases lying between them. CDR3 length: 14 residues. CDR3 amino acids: CASSTDSMNTEAFF. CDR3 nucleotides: TGTGCCAGCAGCACGGACAGTATGAACACTGAAGCTTTCTTT.

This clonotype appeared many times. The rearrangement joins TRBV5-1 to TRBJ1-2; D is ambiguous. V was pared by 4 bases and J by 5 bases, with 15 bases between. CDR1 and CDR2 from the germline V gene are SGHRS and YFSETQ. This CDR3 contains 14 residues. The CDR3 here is CASSPRTEPYGYTF. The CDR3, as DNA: TGCGCCAGCAGCCCCCGGACGGAACCTTATGGCTACACCTTC. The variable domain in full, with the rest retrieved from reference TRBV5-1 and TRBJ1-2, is KAGVTQTPRYLIKTRGQQVTLSCSPISGHRSVSWYQQTPGQGLQFLFEYFSETQRNKGNFPGRFSGRQFSNSRSEMNVSTLELGDSALYLCASSPRTEPYGYTFGSGTRLTVV.

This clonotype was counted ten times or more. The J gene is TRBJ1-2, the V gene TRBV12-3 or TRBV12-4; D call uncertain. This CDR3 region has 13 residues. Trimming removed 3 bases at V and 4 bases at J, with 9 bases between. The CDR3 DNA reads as TGTGCCAGCAGTTTCCAGGCCGGCTATGGCTACACCTTC. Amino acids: CASSFQAGYGYTF.

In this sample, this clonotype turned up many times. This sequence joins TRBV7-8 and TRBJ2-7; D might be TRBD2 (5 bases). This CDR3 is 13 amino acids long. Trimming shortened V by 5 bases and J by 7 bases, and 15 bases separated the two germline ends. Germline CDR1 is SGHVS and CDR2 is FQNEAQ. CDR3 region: CASSLDQAGEQYF. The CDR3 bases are TGTGCCAGCAGCCTTGACCAGGCGGGTGAGCAGTACTTC.

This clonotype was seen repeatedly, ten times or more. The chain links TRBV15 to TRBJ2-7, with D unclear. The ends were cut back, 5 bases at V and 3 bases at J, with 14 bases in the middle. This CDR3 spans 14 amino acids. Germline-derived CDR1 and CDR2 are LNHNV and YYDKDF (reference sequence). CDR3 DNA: TGTGCCACCAGCTCCCGCCGACTGAGCTACGAGCAGTACTTC. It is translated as CATSSRRLSYEQYF.

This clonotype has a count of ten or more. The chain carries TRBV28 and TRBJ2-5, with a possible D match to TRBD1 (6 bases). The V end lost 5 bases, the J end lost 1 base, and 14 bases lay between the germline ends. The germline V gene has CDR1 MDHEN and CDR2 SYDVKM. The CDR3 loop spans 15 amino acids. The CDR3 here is CASSRQVDSQETQYF. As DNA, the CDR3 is TGTGCCAGCAGTCGACAGGTAGATAGCCAAGAGACCCAGTACTTC.

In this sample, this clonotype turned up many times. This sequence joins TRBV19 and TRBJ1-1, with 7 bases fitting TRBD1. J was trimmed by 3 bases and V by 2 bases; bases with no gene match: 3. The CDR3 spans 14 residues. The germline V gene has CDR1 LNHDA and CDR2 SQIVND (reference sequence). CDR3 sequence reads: CASSIQQGDTEAFF. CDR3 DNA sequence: TGTGCCAGTAGTATACAGCAGGGGGACACTGAAGCTTTCTTT.

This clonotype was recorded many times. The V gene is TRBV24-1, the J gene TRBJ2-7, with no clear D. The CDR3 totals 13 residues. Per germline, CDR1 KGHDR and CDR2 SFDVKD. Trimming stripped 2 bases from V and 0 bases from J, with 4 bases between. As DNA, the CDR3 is TGTGCCACCAGTGATTCGACCTCCTACGAGCAGTACTTC. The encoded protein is CATSDSTSYEQYF.

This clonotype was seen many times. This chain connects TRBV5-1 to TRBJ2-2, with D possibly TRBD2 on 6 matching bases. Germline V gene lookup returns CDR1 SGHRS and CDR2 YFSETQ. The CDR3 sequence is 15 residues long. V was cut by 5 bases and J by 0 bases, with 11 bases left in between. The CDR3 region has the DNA TGCGCCAGCAGGGAGGGGCCCACGAACACCGGGGAGCTGTTTTTT. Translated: CASREGPTNTGELFF.

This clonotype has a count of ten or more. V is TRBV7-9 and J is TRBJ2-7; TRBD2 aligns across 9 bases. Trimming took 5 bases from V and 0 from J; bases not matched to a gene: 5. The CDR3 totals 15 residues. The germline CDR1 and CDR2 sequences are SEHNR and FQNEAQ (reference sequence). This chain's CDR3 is CASSKFSGGSYEQYF. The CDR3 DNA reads TGTGCCAGCAGCAAGTTTAGCGGGGGCTCCTACGAGCAGTACTTC.

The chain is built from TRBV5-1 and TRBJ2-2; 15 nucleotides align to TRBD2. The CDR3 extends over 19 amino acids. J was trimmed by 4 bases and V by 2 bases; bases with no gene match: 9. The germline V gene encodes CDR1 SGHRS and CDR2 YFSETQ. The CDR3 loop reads CASSFEWTSGREGTGELFF. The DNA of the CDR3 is TGCGCCAGCAGCTTCGAATGGACTAGCGGGAGGGAGGGCACCGGGGAGCTGTTTTTT.

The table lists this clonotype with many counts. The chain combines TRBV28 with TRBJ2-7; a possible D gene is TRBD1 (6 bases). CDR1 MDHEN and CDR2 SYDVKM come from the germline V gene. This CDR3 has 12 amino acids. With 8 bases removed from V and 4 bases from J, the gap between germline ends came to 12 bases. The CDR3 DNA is TGTGCCAGCGGGACAACTACTTACGAGCAGTACTTC. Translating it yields CASGTTTYEQYF.